These 12 T cell receptor beta chains were sequenced from one sample in a study of cytomegalovirus exposure and HLA in healthy donors. The PCR made use of 60 Vbeta and 13 Jbeta primers. TCRdb's table, derived via immunoSEQ multiplex PCR, lists solely in-frame clones and lacks some. Here the sample spans roughly 150,000 clones, approximately 80% being singletons. What was sequenced was PBMCs. These receptors all stem from a man aged 50 to 59 in good health and CMV-seropositive.

V gene TRBV28 combines with J gene TRBJ2-3; 11 bases match TRBD2. V was clipped by 8 bases and J by 2 bases; unmatched bases: 3. CDR3 length equals 14 residues. Germline CDR1 and CDR2: MDHEN and SYDVKM. The CDR3 is CASRSGGATDTQYF. The CDR3 nucleotides are TGTGCCAGCCGTAGCGGGGGGGCCACAGATACGCAGTATTTT.

This chain connects TRBV2 to TRBJ1-1; 10 nucleotides match TRBD1. CDR1 is SNHLY, CDR2 FYNNEI, per germline. V dropped 5 bases and J dropped 4; count of bases not matched to a gene: 13. The CDR3 extends over 17 amino acids. Here the CDR3 DNA reads TGTGCCAGCAGTCGGGACAGGGGAAGGTATCTGGGCACTGAAGCTTTCTTT. The encoded protein is CASSRDRGRYLGTEAFF.

The J gene is TRBJ2-2, the V gene TRBV6-5; the D is unclear. CDR3 length equals 15 residues. In germline, CDR1 is MNHEY, CDR2 SVGAGI. Trimming removed 4 bases from V and 0 bases from J, with 9 bases in between. The CDR3 reads CASSSRFPNTGELFF. CDR3 in DNA: TGTGCCAGCAGTTCGCGATTCCCGAACACCGGGGAGCTGTTTTTT.

The V and J genes are TRBV5-1 and TRBJ2-1, with 9 bases identical to TRBD2. The V segment lost 3 bases and the J segment 2 bases; nucleotides outside the gene matches: 6. This CDR3 contains 16 residues. CDR1 is SGHRS, CDR2 YFSETQ, per germline. The DNA for the CDR3 is TGCGCCAGCAGCTCACGGGCGGGGGGGACCTACAATGAGCAGTTCTTC. Residues: CASSSRAGGTYNEQFF.

The V call is TRBV28, the J call TRBJ2-3; D remains unclear. The V and J ends lost 5 bases and 1 base respectively, with 7 bases between them. This CDR3 is 13 amino acids long. The germline V gene encodes CDR1 MDHEN and CDR2 SYDVKM. The CDR3 DNA is TGTGCCAGCAGTCCAGTCGGCACAGATACGCAGTATTTT. Its translation: CASSPVGTDTQYF.

The chain carries TRBV5-4 and TRBJ2-7, with 8 bases aligning to TRBD1. Trimming took 7 bases from V and 3 from J; bases not matched to a gene: 12. In germline, CDR1 is SGHNT, CDR2 YYREEE (reference sequence). This CDR3 spans 15 amino acids. CDR3 sequence reads: CASGPTGTGVYEQYF. In DNA form, the CDR3 reads TGTGCCAGCGGTCCAACCGGGACAGGAGTCTACGAGCAGTACTTC.

The chain recombines TRBV7-6 with TRBJ1-5; TRBD1 matches at 8 bases. CDR1 is SGHVS and CDR2 is FNYEAQ in the germline V gene. The CDR3 extends over 15 amino acids. The trim removed 5 bases at V and 3 bases at J, leaving 6 bases unmatched. The CDR3 DNA reads as TGTGCCAGCAGCCTGACAGGGGATGCCAATCAGCCCCAGCATTTT. Protein: CASSLTGDANQPQHF.

The J gene is TRBJ1-6, the V gene TRBV7-8, with a tentative D call TRBD1 (6 bases). Germline V lookup: CDR1 SGHVS, CDR2 FQNEAQ. Trimming pared 5 bases from V and 6 bases from J, leaving 20 bases between. There are 17 residues in the CDR3. CDR3 protein: CASSSRQAKSLNSPLHF. CDR3 nucleotides: TGTGCCAGCAGCAGTCGACAGGCTAAAAGTCTTAATTCACCCCTCCACTTT.

This chain connects TRBV5-1 to TRBJ2-1, with D perhaps matching TRBD2 (6 bases). Per germline, CDR1 SGHRS and CDR2 YFSETQ. Deletions cut 4 bases from V and 0 bases from J, with 8 bases between. This CDR3 region has 14 residues. The CDR3 protein is CASSGGVSYNEQFF. CDR3 DNA sequence: TGCGCCAGCAGCGGCGGGGTCTCCTACAATGAGCAGTTCTTC.

This rearrangement joins TRBV10-3 to TRBJ2-5, with D perhaps matching TRBD2 (5 bases). CDR3 size: 14 residues. The germline V and J ends were trimmed by 4 bases and 0 bases, with 9 bases remaining between them. Germline V lookup: CDR1 ENHRY, CDR2 SYGVKD. Written as DNA, the CDR3 is TGTGCCATCAGTGTAGGACTGCACCAAGAGACCCAGTACTTC. Translating gives CAISVGLHQETQYF.

This clone was recorded once. The CDR3 spells CASSQEARSGVYEQYF. The CDR3 DNA sequence: TGTGCCAGCAGCCAAGAAGCGAGGTCCGGAGTGTACGAGCAGTACTTC. J is TRBJ2-7 and V is TRBV4-2; D is undetermined. Germline assignment: CDR1 LGHNA and CDR2 YNFKEQ. The V gene lost 0 bases and the J gene lost 4 bases, with 16 bases spanning the gap. This CDR3 spans 16 amino acids.

This clone has only a few counts. The chain combines TRBV6-6 with TRBJ1-2; TRBD1 is a possible D gene (5 bases). Germline V gene sequence: CDR1 MNHNY, CDR2 SVGAGI (reference sequence). The CDR3 extends over 13 amino acids. The chain's CDR3 is CAAGPRRGRGYTF. CDR3 DNA sequence: TGTGCAGCAGGACCAAGGAGGGGCAGGGGCTACACCTTC.